A selection of T cell receptor beta chains follows, all from one sample in a study of T cells in Graves' hyperthyroidism and ophthalmopathy. Each CDR3 protein is one row after TCRdb ran MiXCR on the multiplex PCR reads. The repertoire holds hundreds of thousands of distinct CDR3 sequences, with 13% to 15% as singletons. The sample was blood. The receptors here all came from a woman aged 18-29 years with Graves' hyperthyroidism. Both conserved end residues are part of each CDR3. The D gene is left open where the match is weak. Part of the rows lack a size; the others show once, few, many or a class for expanded clones.

d_call clone_size j_call v_call cdr3_nt cdr3_aa
. many TRBJ2-5 TRBV6-1 TGTGCCAGCAGCCTACGCTTAGGGTACCAAGAGACCCAGTACTTC CASSLRLGYQETQYF
TRBD2 many TRBJ2-3 TRBV7-3 TGTGCCAGCTCGGAAGGCGGGAGCGACACAGATACGCAGTATTTT CASSEGGSDTDTQYF
. . TRBJ1-1 TRBV28 TGTGCCAGCAGTTTATGGGCTCAAAACACTGAAGCTTTCTTT CASSLWAQNTEAFF
TRBD2 . TRBJ2-5 TRBV28 TGTGCCAGCATTCTGTCACGGCTAGCGGGAGAGAAAGAGACCCAGTACTTC CASILSRLAGEKETQYF
. . TRBJ2-5 TRBV6-9 TGTGCCAGCAGTTATCGCTTGGGGCTCCAGGCAGAGACCCAGTACTTC CASSYRLGLQAETQYF
. . TRBJ2-3 TRBV7-9 TGTGCCAGCAGCTTAGTAATCGCCAGGAGCACAGATACGCAGTATTTT CASSLVIARSTDTQYF
TRBD2 many TRBJ2-1 TRBV6-5 TGTGCCAGCAGTTACTTAACGGGAGGGCACAATGAGCAGTTCTTC CASSYLTGGHNEQFF
TRBD1 many TRBJ2-3 TRBV2 TGTGCCAGCAGTGCCTCGGGACAGGAGAGCACAGATACGCAGTATTTT CASSASGQESTDTQYF
. few TRBJ1-5 TRBV6-2/TRBV6-3 TGTGCCAGCAGTTCTATAAGGTACAATCAGCCCCAGCATTTT CASSSIRYNQPQHF
. many TRBJ2-1 TRBV18 TGTGCCAGCTCGCATACAGCGGGTGACAATGAGCAGTTCTTC CASSHTAGDNEQFF
. few TRBJ1-2 TRBV10-1 TGCGCCAGCAGTGAAGATCCCGACTATGGCTACACCTTC CASSEDPDYGYTF
TRBD1 many TRBJ1-5 TRBV18 TGTGCCAGCTCACAGGGACAGATAAGCAATCAGCCCCAGCATTTT CASSQGQISNQPQHF
. many TRBJ1-5 TRBV20-1 TGCAGTGCTGACCCCCCAACGGGGAGCTATAGCAATCAGCCCCAGCATTTT CSADPPTGSYSNQPQHF
TRBD1 many TRBJ1-6 TRBV7-2 TGTGCCAGCAGCTTAGTGACAGGGTATAATTCACCCCTCCACTTT CASSLVTGYNSPLHF
TRBD2 . TRBJ2-5 TRBV4-1 TGCGCCAGCGGTAGCGGGAGCGGGACCCAGTACTTC CASGSGSGTQYF